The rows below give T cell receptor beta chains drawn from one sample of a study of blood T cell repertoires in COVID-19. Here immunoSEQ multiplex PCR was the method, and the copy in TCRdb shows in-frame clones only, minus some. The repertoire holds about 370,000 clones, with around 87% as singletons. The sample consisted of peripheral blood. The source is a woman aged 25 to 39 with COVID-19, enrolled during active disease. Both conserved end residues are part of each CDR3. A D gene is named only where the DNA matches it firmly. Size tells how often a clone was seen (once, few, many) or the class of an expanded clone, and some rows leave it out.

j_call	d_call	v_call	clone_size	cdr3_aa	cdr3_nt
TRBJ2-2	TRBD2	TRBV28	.	CASSFSSGWAGELFF	TGTGCCAGCAGTTTTTCTAGCGGGTGGGCCGGGGAGCTGTTTTTT
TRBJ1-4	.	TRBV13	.	CASSFGVASATNEKLFF	TGTGCCAGCAGCTTTGGTGTGGCCAGTGCAACTAATGAAAAACTGTTTTTT
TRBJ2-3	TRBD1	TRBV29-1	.	CSVEDGTGADTQYF	TGCAGCGTTGAAGATGGGACAGGGGCTGATACGCAGTATTTT
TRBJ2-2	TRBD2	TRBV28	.	CASSFTPGGTGELFF	TGTGCCAGCAGTTTTACCCCGGGGGGCACCGGGGAGCTGTTTTTT
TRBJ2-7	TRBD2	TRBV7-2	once	CASSSWGGYEQYF	TGTGCCAGCAGTTCCTGGGGGGGGTACGAGCAGTACTTC
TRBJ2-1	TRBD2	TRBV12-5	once	CASGLGTSGSHEQFF	TGTGCTAGTGGTTTAGGGACTAGCGGGAGTCATGAGCAGTTCTTC
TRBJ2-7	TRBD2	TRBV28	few	CASSLPRGSIPYEQYF	TGTGCCAGCAGTTTACCACGCGGGAGTATACCCTACGAGCAGTACTTC
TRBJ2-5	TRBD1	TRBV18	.	CASSPTGGAETQYF	TGTGCCAGCTCACCGACAGGGGGCGCGGAGACCCAGTACTTC
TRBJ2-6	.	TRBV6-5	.	CASTASGANVLTF	TGTGCCAGCACGGCTAGTGGGGCCAACGTCCTGACTTTC
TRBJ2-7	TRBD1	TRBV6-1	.	CASSSDRGPTYEQYF	TGTGCCAGCAGTTCGGACAGGGGCCCTACCTACGAGCAGTACTTC
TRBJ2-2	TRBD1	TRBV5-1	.	CASSLGTAMNTGELFF	TGCGCCAGCAGCCTCGGGACAGCTATGAACACCGGGGAGCTGTTTTTT
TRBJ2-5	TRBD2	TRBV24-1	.	CATSDGRGRVGETQYF	TGTGCCACCAGTGATGGTCGCGGGAGGGTAGGAGAGACCCAGTACTTC
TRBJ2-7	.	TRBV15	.	CATSARQASYEQYF	TGTGCCACCAGCGCCCGACAGGCCTCCTACGAGCAGTACTTC
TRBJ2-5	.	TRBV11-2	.	CASSLVGESQETQYF	TGTGCCAGCAGCTTAGTGGGAGAGAGTCAAGAGACCCAGTACTTC
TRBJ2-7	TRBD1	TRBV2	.	CASRLEGTVYEQYF	TGTGCCAGCAGGCTGGAAGGGACAGTCTACGAGCAGTACTTC
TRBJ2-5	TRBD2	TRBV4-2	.	CASSQDHLAGQETQYF	TGTGCCAGCAGCCAAGATCACCTAGCGGGGCAAGAGACCCAGTACTTC
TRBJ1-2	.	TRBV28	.	CASSSSQGWYDYGYTF	TGTGCCAGCAGTTCATCCCAGGGATGGTATGACTATGGCTACACCTTC
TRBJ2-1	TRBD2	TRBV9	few	CASSVAPTGTSVLNEQFF	TGTGCCAGCAGCGTAGCCCCGACCGGGACTAGTGTGTTAAATGAGCAGTTCTTC
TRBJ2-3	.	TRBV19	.	CASTRRHLTDTQYF	TGTGCCAGTACTCGGCGGCATCTAACAGATACGCAGTATTTT
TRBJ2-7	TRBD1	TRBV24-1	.	CATSATGGEQYF	TGTGCCACCAGTGCGACAGGGGGCGAGCAGTACTTC
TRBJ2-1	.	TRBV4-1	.	CAISLRADYNEQFF	TGCGCCATTTCACTCCGCGCGGACTACAATGAGCAGTTCTTC
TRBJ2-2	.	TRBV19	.	CASNTYRNTGELFF	TGTGCCAGTAATACATACCGGAACACCGGGGAGCTGTTTTTT
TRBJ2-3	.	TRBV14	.	CASSQEGRSVLGDTQYF	TGTGCCAGCAGCCAAGAAGGGAGGAGCGTGCTTGGAGATACGCAGTATTTT
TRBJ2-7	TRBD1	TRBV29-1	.	CSVEMAGGVYEQYF	TGCAGCGTTGAAATGGCAGGGGGAGTCTACGAGCAGTACTTC
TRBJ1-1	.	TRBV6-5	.	CASIRGEGNTEAFF	TGTGCCAGCATTAGGGGGGAGGGGAACACTGAAGCTTTCTTT
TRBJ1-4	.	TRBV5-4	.	CASSLARGPNEKLFF	TGTGCCAGCAGCCTTGCCAGGGGCCCGAATGAAAAACTGTTTTTT